The rows below give T cell receptor beta chains drawn from one sample of a study of T cells expressing NK-cell markers. TCRdb reprocessed the 5' RACE reads, with one entry per CDR3 protein and no DNA. The repertoire table contains 300,000 to 500,000 distinct CDR3 sequences. The sequenced sample was blood T cells: a sorted CD56 or NKG2C T cell subset, CD4+ or CD8+ T cells, or bulk PBMC T cells (not recorded which). These receptor sequences come from a woman aged 50 to 65 in good health. CDR3s include the opening cysteine and the closing phenylalanine or tryptophan.

J: TRBJ2-1; length: 14; V: TRBV10-1; CDR3: CASSESGGGDEQFF
J: TRBJ1-1; length: 15; V: TRBV5-1; CDR3: CASRPEEIRATEAFF
J: TRBJ2-1; length: 12; V: TRBV19; CDR3: CASSVDLNEQFF
J: TRBJ2-1; length: 15; V: TRBV19; CDR3: CASSMEGSSYNEQFF
J: TRBJ1-5; length: 14; V: TRBV5-1; CDR3: CASSLTGGSQPQHF
J: TRBJ2-5; length: 15; V: TRBV15; CDR3: CATSRERQYQETQYF
J: TRBJ2-7; length: 17; V: TRBV12-5; CDR3: CASGLVPGLAFTYEQYF
J: TRBJ2-3; length: 14; V: TRBV29-1; CDR3: CSVVREGRSDTQYF
J: TRBJ2-5; length: 15; V: TRBV20-1; CDR3: CSAAGTSGSWETQYF
J: TRBJ2-1; length: 15; V: TRBV5-1; CDR3: CASSIQGIPYNEQFF
J: TRBJ1-1; length: 15; V: TRBV4-1; CDR3: CASSQDHFEGTEAFF
J: TRBJ2-1; length: 14; V: TRBV5-4; CDR3: CASSLEWANNEQFF
J: TRBJ2-1; length: 17; V: TRBV10-3; CDR3: CATAPYLRQGMYNEQFF
J: TRBJ2-5; length: 12; V: TRBV10-3; CDR3: CAISEGSITQYF
J: TRBJ1-5; length: 16; V: TRBV10-3; CDR3: CAISEMRTGGDQPQHF
J: TRBJ2-5; length: 14; V: TRBV9; CDR3: CASSTRGLGETQYF
J: TRBJ1-6; length: 18; V: TRBV6-1; CDR3: CASSERRTHGGNNSPLHF
J: TRBJ2-3; length: 15; V: TRBV11-3; CDR3: CASSSGGTGTDTQYF
J: TRBJ2-5; length: 16; V: TRBV4-1; CDR3: CASSQPGLADQETQYF
J: TRBJ2-3; length: 18; V: TRBV7-6; CDR3: CASSPGGGFGGSGDTQYF
J: TRBJ1-3; length: 13; V: TRBV6-5; CDR3: CASSSGIGNTIYF
J: TRBJ2-1; length: 11; V: TRBV20-1; CDR3: CSTHTDYEQFF
J: TRBJ2-1; length: 17; V: TRBV5-1; CDR3: CASSLRQQGKGGNEQFF
J: TRBJ2-5; length: 12; V: TRBV30; CDR3: CACSGGFETQYF